This T cell receptor (beta chain) derives from a study of cytomegalovirus exposure and HLA in healthy donors (dated 2017 in TCRdb). Describing the broader study: An earlier analysis of some 550 of the donors reported 250 to 350 Gb of sequence data and 120 million or so unique TCR beta sequences from about 200 million T cells. An early release that covered roughly 600 HLA-typed donors contained approximately 290 gigabases of sequencing data and around 80 million unique TCR sequences. Among the roughly 400 genotyped donors, around 81% belonged to the genetic ancestry cluster associated with self-reported Caucasian donors. The study was designed to test whether signatures of past pathogen exposure could be identified by cataloging public T cell receptors. The study used immunosequencing to profile the T cell repertoires of 600 to 850 subjects and linked those repertoires to cytomegalovirus serostatus. A separate validation cohort of roughly 110 different subjects was used in addition to the roughly 640-subject first cohort. To predict cytomegalovirus infection status, the study combined high-throughput TCR immunosequencing, statistical association of individual TCRs with disease status, and machine learning. A later analysis re-examined previously published TCR beta repertoires from 500 to 700 donors and added high-resolution HLA genotyping to investigate patterns of TCR occurrence. The later analysis used no new phenotypic data to find candidate immune exposures, relying instead on TCR beta sequences and their occurrence across donors. In an earlier analysis of 587 of the donors, high-throughput TCR beta sequencing was used to judge whether each TCR beta V gene segment behaved as functional or pseudogenic. Donor age, sex, ethnicity and CMV serostatus were compiled together with the repertoire data. A later genetic analysis took genome-wide SNP genotypes for about 65% of the 666 donors and used that subset as a discovery cohort. All discovery cohort repertoires had been generated on a single sequencing platform. Class I and class II HLA loci were covered by the typing at four-digit resolution. Typing coverage differed by locus: A, B, C, DRB1 and DQB1 were typed in about 620-630 donors, DQA1 in about 500, DPA1 in 600 to 610, and DPB1 in roughly 450. Roughly 5 DR-DQ haplotypes were handled as single units for association and clustering because linkage in the cohort was strong. Among almost 400 genotyped donors of the cohort, an average of around 240,000 unique TCR beta nucleotide sequences were sequenced per donor, roughly 20% of them non-productive.

Here V drops 3 bases and J drops 3 bases, and the junction holds 7 bases not matched to any gene. CDR3 length: 17 amino acids, cysteine to phenylalanine. Just CDR3 DNA is preserved here, 51 bases in frame from base 1. CDR1 and CDR2 (SGHTA, FQGNSA) derive from the germline V gene. Study-wide conclusions, independent of this receptor: A group of highly shared sequence variants was considered likely to be a technical artifact of the sequencing pipeline. Several of the top co-occurrence clusters appeared to be linked to parvovirus B19, influenza, CMV and Epstein-Barr virus, according to a later analysis. The study listed 150 to 200 TCR beta chains as associated with cytomegalovirus. In an earlier analysis of approximately 590 of the donors, most TCR beta V segments appeared in productive rearrangements about 87% or about 30% of the time, broadly matching IMGT annotations. Roughly uniform sequencing depth across donors was assumed in presence/absence analyses, although this assumption may not hold. In this cohort, only TCR beta chains were sequenced, and detectable features were limited by the absence of alpha or paired-chain data. In a later genetic analysis, a missense DCLRE1C variant was associated with V-gene and J-gene trimming of TCR beta chains, and the association was replicated in an independent cohort. A later genetic analysis reported fewer N-insertions in productive TCRs among donors in an Asian-associated ancestry cluster than the roughly 620-donor mean. Most TCR sequences were seen in very few donors, while some public TCRs were found in many individuals. Most CMV-associated TCR beta chains appeared to be HLA-restricted in a later analysis, and the HLA associations seemed to be driven largely by CMV exposure. Some IMGT-functional V segments, including TRBV6-2 and TRBV6-3, could not be distinguished by the 87-base-pair reads and were therefore excluded. Because counts were too low, about 15 rarely observed V segments, including chromosome 9 orphons, were left out of the earlier analysis of roughly 600 of the donors. In a later analysis, HLA-associated TCR beta chains showed more clonal expansion and lower generation probabilities than non-associated chains that were equally common. Because HLA typing was unavailable for some donors at each locus, only the typed subset was used in association tests. In both the original and validation cohorts, the classifier was reported to diagnose cytomegalovirus status with high specificity and sensitivity. In vitro tests confirmed that three of the cytomegalovirus-associated TCR beta chains recognize cytomegalovirus antigens. According to the authors, the approach could potentially be generalized to other disease states and immunological phenotypes. A later analysis found that TCR association rates varied across HLA loci, with DRB1 alleles showing the most associated TCRs and HLA-C alleles the fewest. CMV serostatus was the only immune exposure information available for the cohort. Linkage disequilibrium might explain the correlated functional status among segregating V segments, but an unknown experimental factor could not be ruled out. A further reported finding was that TCR beta sequences accurately predicted the HLA-A and HLA-B alleles for most subjects in the first cohort. When HLA alleles, especially DR and DQ, strongly co-occurred, TCR associations were difficult to assign to individual alleles. A later analysis associated 15,000 to 20,000 TCR beta sequences with specific HLA alleles at a false discovery rate of 0.05.

The protocol used for the library was the immunoSEQ multiplex PCR assay. A mixture of 60 forward primers for TCR Vbeta segments and 13 reverse primers for TCR Jbeta segments was used in the multiplex PCR. The CDR3 region of rearranged TCR beta genes was amplified from genomic DNA by a multiplex PCR assay. The Illumina HiSeq System was used to sequence the amplified TCR beta libraries as 87-base-pair reads. In the paper's pipeline: In a later analysis, some 80 million unique TCR beta chains were counted across the roughly 670 repertoires, and about 9.9 million of these chains were shared by at least two donors. Raw reads were error-corrected and collapsed into unique sequences by a nearest-neighbor algorithm in which closely related sequences were merged to remove PCR and sequencing errors. To assign V, D and J gene segments, CDR3 sequences were aligned to IMGT reference sequences. Each retained sequence needed at least a six-nucleotide match to both a V gene segment and a J gene segment. Rearrangements were called productive when the CDR3 lacked stop codons and stayed in frame with V and J; all others were non-productive. CDR3 was defined by IMGT convention, running from the second conserved V-encoded cysteine to the conserved J-encoded phenylalanine. The earlier analysis of 550 to 650 of the donors excluded any sequence lacking an unambiguous match to a single V gene segment. In an earlier analysis of roughly 600 of the donors, a V segment was called functional when productive rearrangements were above 56.7%, and segregating when the standard deviation between donors exceeded 5%. A statistical classification framework was developed to diagnose cytomegalovirus status using the catalog of TCR beta chain sequences. In a later analysis, V and J genes were assigned by comparing TCR nucleotide sequences against IMGT/GENE-DB human TR gene sequences. In a later analysis, CDR3 sequences and most-parsimonious VDJ recombination scenarios were assigned using the TCRdist pipeline. In a later analysis, every TCR beta chain was defined by the combination of its CDR3 amino acid sequence and its V-gene family, and reads without a unique V-gene family were dropped. To address suspected cross-contamination and a sequencing artifact, a later analysis removed 550 to 750 highly shared, low-generation-probability nucleotide sequences. For each public chain, a later analysis derived a clonal expansion index from normalized ranks of inferred template counts within each repertoire. In a later analysis, generation probabilities were computed using a VDJ recombination model fitted to out-of-frame rearrangements, and the results were checked against IGoR. In a later analysis, hypergeometric tests were used to score TCR-TCR, TCR-HLA and TCR-CMV co-occurrence, with a repertoire-size bias correction applied to TCR pairs. False discovery rates were estimated in a later analysis by permuting HLA or CMV assignments 20 times. A later analysis grouped co-occurring TCRs with DBSCAN, adding TCRdist sequence similarity when clustering within HLA-allele-positive subsets. Co-occurrence clustering excluded repertoires with fewer than 30,000 or more than 120,000 public chains, plus five with anomalous nucleotide sharing. In its TCRdb copy, this immuneACCESS table keeps in-frame sequences only and misses some clones. Where compared with another copy, unresolved V genes explain less than half of these, and the others have no known cause. D and trimming come from the DNA, and the V and J calls and clone size come from that table. Recorded for this sample are about 100,000 clones; roughly 80% of them occurred a single time. In total, the top ten clones hold over 6% of the sample.

The cohort consisted of 650 to 850 healthy bone marrow donors. All cohort members were sampled while nominally healthy, although unrecorded immune exposures were likely present. The donor tested CMV seropositive, placing the donor among the 250 to 350 seropositive members of the cohort. Every donor gave a peripheral blood sample, and the peripheral blood mononuclear cells from that sample were used for TCR beta sequencing. The Qiagen DNeasy Blood Extraction Kit was used to extract genomic DNA from the blood cell samples. Details on this clone: The antigen it recognizes is unknown. No qualities accompany the bases; no much larger clone lies one base away.

The rearrangement joined TRBV7-2 to TRBJ2-6, with TRBD2 matching 8 junction bases. Sequenced sample: PBMCs. The sequence was collected from a man aged 35-49 years in good health and CMV-seropositive. DNA sequence: TGTGCCAGCAGCTTGGTCAGCGGGAGTCGTGGGGCCAACGTCCTGACTTTC. Translated, this is CASSLVSGSRGANVLTF. Reference TRBV7-2 and TRBJ2-6 genes cover what lies past the CDR3, so the full variable domain is GAGVSQSPSNKVTEKGKDVELRCDPISGHTALYWYRQSLGQGLEFLIYFQGNSAPDKSGLPSDRFSAERTGGSVSTLTIQRTQQEDSAVYLCASSLVSGSRGANVLTFGAGSRLTVL.